This T cell receptor (beta chain) was identified in a study of CD8 T cells in Susac syndrome. Reverse transcription of about 0.5 to 1 ug RNA was performed with random hexamers. MiXCR, applied by TCRdb to the immunoSEQ multiplex PCR reads, yields one record per CDR3 protein. The sample records 150,000 to 190,000 distinct CDR3 sequences, nearly 97% being singletons. The CDR3 covers 13 residues. V was pared by 6 bases and J by 5 bases, with 7 bases of the junction left unmatched. Per germline, CDR1 DFQATT and CDR2 SNEGSKA (reference sequence). Sequencing input: CD8+ T cells from PBMCs. The TCR was taken from a human donor with multiple sclerosis. The V gene is TRBV20-1, the J gene TRBJ1-2; 9 bases fit TRBD1. CDR3 sequence: CSARPGTGYGYTF. CDR3 coding DNA: TGCAGTGCCAGACCCGGGACAGGGTATGGCTACACCTTC.